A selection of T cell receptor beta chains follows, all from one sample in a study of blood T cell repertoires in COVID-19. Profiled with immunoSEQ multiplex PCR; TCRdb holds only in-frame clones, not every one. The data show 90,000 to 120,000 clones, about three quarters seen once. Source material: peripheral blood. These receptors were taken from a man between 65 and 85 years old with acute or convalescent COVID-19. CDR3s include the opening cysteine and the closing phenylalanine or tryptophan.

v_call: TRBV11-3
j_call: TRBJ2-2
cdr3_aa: CASSLGTGAGELFF

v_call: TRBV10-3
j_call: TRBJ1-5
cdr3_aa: CAATGGRNQPQHF

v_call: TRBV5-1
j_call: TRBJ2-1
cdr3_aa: CASSLRTSGGSEQFF

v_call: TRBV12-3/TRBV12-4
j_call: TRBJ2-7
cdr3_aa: CASSLGQIYEQYF

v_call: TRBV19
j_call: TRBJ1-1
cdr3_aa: CASSIDHSRDRGRYTEAFF

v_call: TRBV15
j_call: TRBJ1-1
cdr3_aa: CATSRSHEATEAFF

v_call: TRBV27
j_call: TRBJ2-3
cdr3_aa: CASSLAGDETDTQYF

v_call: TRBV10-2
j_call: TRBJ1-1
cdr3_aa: CASNRQGRGTEAFF

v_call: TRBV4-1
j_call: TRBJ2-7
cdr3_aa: CASSQADMGFSYEQYF

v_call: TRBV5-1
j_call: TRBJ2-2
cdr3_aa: CASSLVNGELFF

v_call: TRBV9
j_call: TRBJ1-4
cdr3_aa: CASSLSQGSNEKLFF

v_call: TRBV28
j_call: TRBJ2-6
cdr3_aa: CASGRWAVGANVLTF

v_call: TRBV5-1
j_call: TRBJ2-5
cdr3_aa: CASSLGRGETQYF

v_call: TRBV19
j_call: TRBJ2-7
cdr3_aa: CASSRRENYEQYF

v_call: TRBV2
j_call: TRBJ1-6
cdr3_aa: CASRGRMTALADSPLHF

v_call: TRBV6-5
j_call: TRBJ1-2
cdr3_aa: CASSYRENYGYTF

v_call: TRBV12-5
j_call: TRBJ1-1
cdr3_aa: CASGRTGVNTEAFF

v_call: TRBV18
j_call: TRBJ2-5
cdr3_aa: CASSPISGGEETQYF

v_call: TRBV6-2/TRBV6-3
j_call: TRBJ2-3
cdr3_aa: CASSYSAVDTQYF

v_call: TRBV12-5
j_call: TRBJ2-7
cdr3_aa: CASGYSGGILHEQYF

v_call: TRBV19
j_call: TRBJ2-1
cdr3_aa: CASSMEGARYEQFF

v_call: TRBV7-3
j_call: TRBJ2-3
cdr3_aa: CASSQATDTQYF

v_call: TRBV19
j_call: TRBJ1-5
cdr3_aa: CASSTTGLQPQHF

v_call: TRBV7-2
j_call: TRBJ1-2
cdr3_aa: CASSLGAPYGYTF

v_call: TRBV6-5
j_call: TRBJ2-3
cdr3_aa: CATGTTGAVGDTQYF

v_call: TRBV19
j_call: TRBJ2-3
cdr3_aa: CASSMMGLAGADTQYF

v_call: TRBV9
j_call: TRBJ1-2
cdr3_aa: CASSVEAANYGYTF

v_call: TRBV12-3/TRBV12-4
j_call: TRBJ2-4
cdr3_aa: CASSLQNIQYF

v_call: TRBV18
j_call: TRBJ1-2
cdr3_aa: CASSSEYRGDGYTF

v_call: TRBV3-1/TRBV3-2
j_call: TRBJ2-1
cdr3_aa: CASSQSYGGSSSYNEQFF

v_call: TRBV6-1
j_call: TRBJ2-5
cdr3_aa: CASSDWGWGQGYQETQYF

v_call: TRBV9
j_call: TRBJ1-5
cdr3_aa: CASSVDRGVEPQHF

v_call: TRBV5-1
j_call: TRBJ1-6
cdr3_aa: CASSLESGSYNSPLHF

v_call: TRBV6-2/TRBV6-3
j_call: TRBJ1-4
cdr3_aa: CASSPDRDDEKLFF

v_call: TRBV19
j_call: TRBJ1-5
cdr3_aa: CASSDGTGNGNQPQHF

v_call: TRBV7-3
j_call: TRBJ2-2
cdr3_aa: CASSPDQANTGELFF

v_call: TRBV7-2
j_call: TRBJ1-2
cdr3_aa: CASSPAGQGARGYTF

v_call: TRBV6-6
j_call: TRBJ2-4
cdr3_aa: CASRNKQGLVKNIQYF

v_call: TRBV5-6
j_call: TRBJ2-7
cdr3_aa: CASSFRGRGVDEQYF

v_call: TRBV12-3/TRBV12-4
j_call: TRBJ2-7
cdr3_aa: CASSLPGTYEQYF

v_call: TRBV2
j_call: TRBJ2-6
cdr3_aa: CASSRGGAFSGANVLTF

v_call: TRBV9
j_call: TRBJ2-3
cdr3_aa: CASSVRAGGSDTQYF

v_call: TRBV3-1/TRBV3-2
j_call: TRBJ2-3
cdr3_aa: CASSQGTSGATDTQYF

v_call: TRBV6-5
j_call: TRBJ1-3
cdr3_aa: CASRAGSSGNTIYF

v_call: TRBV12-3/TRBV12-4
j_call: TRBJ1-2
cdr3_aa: CASRTGWSEGYTF

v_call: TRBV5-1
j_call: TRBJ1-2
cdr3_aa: CASSSAGGTYGYTF

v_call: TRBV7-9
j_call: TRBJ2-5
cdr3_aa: CASRGVEETQYF